The clone carrying this TCR beta chain was detected ten times or more. Its antigen remains unknown. The data stem from a study of T cells in Graves' hyperthyroidism and ophthalmopathy. Study-wide results and limits: Also found in blood were most expanded thyroid clonotypes above 0.001.

The diagnoses drew upon clinical symptoms, serum thyroxine and TRAb, thyroid ultrasound and orbital computed tomography. Researchers amplified the TCR beta CDR3 regions from RNA transcripts. A first-round RT-PCR of the TCR CDR3 used the HTBI primer set. Via MiXCR, TCRdb re-called the multiplex PCR reads, giving one row per CDR3 protein. The profile covers approximately 620,000 distinct CDR3 sequences, with about a sixth appearing a single time and roughly 3.3% taken by the ten largest. This CDR3 spans 13 amino acids. V lost 4 bases and J 7 bases, leaving 13 bases between the germline ends. CDR1 SEHNR and CDR2 FQNEAQ come from the germline V gene (reference sequence).

This clonotype was obtained from a woman in her thirties or forties with Graves' ophthalmopathy. The chain has TRBV7-9 and TRBJ1-2; D is perhaps TRBD1 (5 bases). Sequencing used blood. This CDR3 is CASSSSGGSGYTF. The CDR3 DNA sequence: TGTGCCAGCAGCTCATCCGGGGGAAGTGGCTACACCTTC.